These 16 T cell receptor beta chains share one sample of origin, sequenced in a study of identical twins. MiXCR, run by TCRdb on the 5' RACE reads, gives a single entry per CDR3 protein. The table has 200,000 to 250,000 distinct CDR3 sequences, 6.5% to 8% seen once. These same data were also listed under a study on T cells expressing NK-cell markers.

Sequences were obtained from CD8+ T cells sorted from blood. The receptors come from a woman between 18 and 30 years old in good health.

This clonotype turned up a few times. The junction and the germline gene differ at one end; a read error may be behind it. CDR3 sequence: CCARDPPTSGPLDEQFF. The CDR3 DNA is TGCTGTGCTAGAGATCCGCCGACTAGCGGTCCTTTGGATGAGCAGTTCTTC. The chain couples TRBV20-1 to TRBJ2-1; 9 nucleotides match TRBD2. The germline gives CDR1 DFQATT, CDR2 SNEGSKA (reference sequence). The CDR3 contains 17 residues.

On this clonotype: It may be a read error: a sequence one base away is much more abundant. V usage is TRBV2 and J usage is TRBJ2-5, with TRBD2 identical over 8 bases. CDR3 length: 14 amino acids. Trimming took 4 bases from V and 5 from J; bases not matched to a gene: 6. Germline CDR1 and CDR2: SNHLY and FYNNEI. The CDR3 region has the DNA TGTGCCAGCAGTGGACTAGCGAGAGAGGAGACCCAGTACTTC. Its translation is CASSGLAREETQYF. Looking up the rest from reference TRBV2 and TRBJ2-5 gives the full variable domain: EPEVTQTPSHQVTQMGQEVILRCVPISNHLYFYWYRQILGQKVEFLVSFYNNEISEKSEIFDDQFSVERPDGSNFTLKIRSTKLEDSAMYFCASSGLAREETQYFGPGTRLLVL.

The chain's CDR3 is CSASAPQETQYF. DNA of the CDR3: TGCAGTGCTAGCGCACCTCAAGAGACCCAGTACTTC. V usage is TRBV20-1 and J usage is TRBJ2-5; D ambiguous. The ends were cut back, 3 bases at V and 2 bases at J, with 7 bases in the middle. The CDR3 spans 12 residues. Germline V gives CDR1 DFQATT, CDR2 SNEGSKA (reference sequence).

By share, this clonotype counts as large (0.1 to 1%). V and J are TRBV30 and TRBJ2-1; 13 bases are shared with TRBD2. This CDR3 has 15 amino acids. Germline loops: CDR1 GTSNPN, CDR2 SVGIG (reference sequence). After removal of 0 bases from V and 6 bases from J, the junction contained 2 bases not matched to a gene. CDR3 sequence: CAWSVLAGGPNEQFF. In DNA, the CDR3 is TGTGCCTGGAGTGTACTAGCGGGAGGGCCCAATGAGCAGTTCTTC.

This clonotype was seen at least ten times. The CDR3 reads CASNKGGHGYTF. The CDR3 bases are TGTGCCAGCAACAAGGGAGGGCATGGCTACACCTTC. J is TRBJ1-2 and V is TRBV11-2; D gene ambiguous. This CDR3 contains 12 residues. CDR1 and CDR2 from the germline V gene are SGHAT and FQNNGV. V was pared by 7 bases and J by 6 bases, with 12 bases between.

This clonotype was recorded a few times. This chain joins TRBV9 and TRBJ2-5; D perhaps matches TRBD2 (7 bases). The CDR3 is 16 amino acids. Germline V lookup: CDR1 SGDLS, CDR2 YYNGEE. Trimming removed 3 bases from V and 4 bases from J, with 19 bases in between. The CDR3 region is CASSGRGASGRETQYF. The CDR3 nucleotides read TGTGCCAGCAGCGGTAGGGGGGCTAGCGGTAGAGAGACCCAGTACTTC.

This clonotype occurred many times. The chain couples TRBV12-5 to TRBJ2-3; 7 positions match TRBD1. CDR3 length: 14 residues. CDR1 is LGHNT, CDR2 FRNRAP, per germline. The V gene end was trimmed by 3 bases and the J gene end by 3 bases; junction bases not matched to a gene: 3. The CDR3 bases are TGTGCTAGTGGTTTTCAGGGGGTTACAGATACGCAGTATTTT. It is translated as CASGFQGVTDTQYF.

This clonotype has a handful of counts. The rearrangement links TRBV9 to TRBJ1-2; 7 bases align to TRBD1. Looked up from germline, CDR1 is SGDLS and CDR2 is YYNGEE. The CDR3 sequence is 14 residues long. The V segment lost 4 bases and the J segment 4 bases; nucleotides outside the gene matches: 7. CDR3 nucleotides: TGTGCCAGCAGCCCTCAGGACAGGAGCTATGGCTACACCTTC. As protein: CASSPQDRSYGYTF.

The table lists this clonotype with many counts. CDR3 in DNA: TGTGCCAGCAGTTTGGACAGGCCCTATGAAAAACTGTTTTTT. Translating it yields CASSLDRPYEKLFF. The V call is TRBV27, the J call TRBJ1-4, with 7 bases aligning to TRBD1. The CDR3 spans 14 residues. With V trimmed by 3 bases and J by 6 bases, 4 bases remained unmatched. CDR1 and CDR2 from the germline V gene are MNHEY and SMNVEV (reference sequence).

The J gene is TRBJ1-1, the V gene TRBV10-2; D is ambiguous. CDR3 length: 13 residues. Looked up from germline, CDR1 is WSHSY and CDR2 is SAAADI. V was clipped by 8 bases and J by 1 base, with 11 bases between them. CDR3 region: CASATGRNTEAFF. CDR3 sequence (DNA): TGCGCCAGCGCCACCGGGAGGAACACTGAAGCTTTCTTT.

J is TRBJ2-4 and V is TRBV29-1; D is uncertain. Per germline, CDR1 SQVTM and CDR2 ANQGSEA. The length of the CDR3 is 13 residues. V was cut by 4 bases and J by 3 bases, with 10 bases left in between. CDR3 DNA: TGCAGCGTTGTACCATTGCACAAAAACATTCAGTACTTC. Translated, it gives CSVVPLHKNIQYF. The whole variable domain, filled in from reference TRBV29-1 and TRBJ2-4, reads SAVISQKPSRDICQRGTSLTIQCQVDSQVTMMFWYRQQPGQSLTLIATANQGSEATYESGFVIDKFPISRPNLTFSTLTVSNMSPEDSSIYLCSVVPLHKNIQYFGAGTRLSVL.

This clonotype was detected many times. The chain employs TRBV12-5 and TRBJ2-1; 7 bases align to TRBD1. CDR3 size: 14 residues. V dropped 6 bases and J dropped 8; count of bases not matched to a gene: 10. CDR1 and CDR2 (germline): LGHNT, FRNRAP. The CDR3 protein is CASGPPDRFDEQFF. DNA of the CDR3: TGTGCTAGTGGCCCCCCGGACAGGTTTGATGAGCAGTTCTTC.

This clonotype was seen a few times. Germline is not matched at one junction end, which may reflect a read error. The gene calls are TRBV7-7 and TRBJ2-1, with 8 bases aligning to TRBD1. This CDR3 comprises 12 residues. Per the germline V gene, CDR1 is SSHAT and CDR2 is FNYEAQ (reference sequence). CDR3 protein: CASSPDRGEQFF. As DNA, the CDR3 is TGTGCTAGCAGCCCCGACAGGGGTGAGCAGTTCTTC.

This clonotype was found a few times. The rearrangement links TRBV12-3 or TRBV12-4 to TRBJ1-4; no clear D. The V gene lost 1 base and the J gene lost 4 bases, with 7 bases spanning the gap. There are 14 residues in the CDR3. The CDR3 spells CASSLGDLNEKLFF. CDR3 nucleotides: TGTGCCAGCAGTTTAGGTGACCTTAATGAAAAACTGTTTTTT.

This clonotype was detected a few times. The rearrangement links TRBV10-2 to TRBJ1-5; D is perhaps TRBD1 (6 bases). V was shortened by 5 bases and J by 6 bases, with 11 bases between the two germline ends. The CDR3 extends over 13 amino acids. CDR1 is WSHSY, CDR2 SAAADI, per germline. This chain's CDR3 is CASSNRVGQPQHF. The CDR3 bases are TGCGCCAGCAGTAACAGGGTGGGTCAGCCCCAGCATTTT.

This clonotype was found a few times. CDR3 coding DNA: TGTGCCAGCAGCTCTCGGGACAGGCATAATGAAAAACTGTTTTTT. The encoded protein is CASSSRDRHNEKLFF. The chain carries TRBV11-2 and TRBJ1-4; 8 bases match TRBD1. The CDR3 covers 15 residues. V was clipped by 4 bases and J by 4 bases; unmatched bases: 5. The germline CDR1 and CDR2 sequences are SGHAT and FQNNGV.